This T cell receptor (beta chain) was sequenced in a study of Graves' ophthalmopathy and Graves' hyperthyroidism. Findings and limits, study-wide: Blood shared most expanded thyroid clonotypes above 0.001 frequency. Distinction of ophthalmopathy from stable hyperthyroidism by a 13-signature model reached 85% to 90% sensitivity and approximately 80% specificity.

This CDR3 region has 19 residues. Germline lookup yields CDR1 DFQATT and CDR2 SNEGSKA (reference sequence). Trimming left V 5 bases short and J 0 bases short, with 29 bases between. RNA transcripts served as template for amplifying TCR beta CDR3 sequences. The library came from an HTBI-primed first-round RT-PCR and a second-round multiplex PCR. Via MiXCR, TCRdb re-called the multiplex PCR reads, giving one row per CDR3 protein. The sample consists of 400,000 or so distinct CDR3 sequences, 15% of them appearing once. This clonotype was picked up many times. Its antigen is not identified. J is TRBJ2-7 and V is TRBV20-1; D gene ambiguous. This TCR came from a young woman with stable Graves' hyperthyroidism. The sequenced sample consisted of peripheral blood. The DNA for the CDR3 is TGCAGTGCTCTTGTTACCCCGGGCCTACAAATCGGTAGCTCCTACGAGCAGTACTTC. Translated: CSALVTPGLQIGSSYEQYF.